A single sample is the source of the 10 T cell receptor beta chains below, sequenced in a study of blood T cells in healthy people across ages. Then a second PCR, running roughly 7 to 11 cycles, was carried out with a sample-barcoded 5' primer and a J-beta primer mix. MiXCR, applied by TCRdb to the 5' RACE reads, yields one record per CDR3 protein. The data contain 700,000 to 900,000 distinct CDR3 sequences, under 30% of them singletons. These same records also appear under a second study, on T cells of mothers and their children.

Sequencing input: blood. The receptors here all came from a boy younger than 18 in good health.

This clonotype was detected only a few times. The genes are TRBV13 and TRBJ2-1, with TRBD2 matching 7 bases. The V gene end was trimmed by 9 bases and the J gene end by 1 base; junction bases not matched to a gene: 12. CDR1 is PRHDT, CDR2 FYEKMQ, per germline (reference sequence). The CDR3 extends over 16 amino acids. The CDR3: CASSPEAGRSYNEQFF. Written as DNA, the CDR3 is TGTGCCAGTAGCCCCGAAGCGGGAAGGTCCTACAATGAGCAGTTCTTC.

The V call is TRBV6-6, the J call TRBJ2-2, with D perhaps TRBD2 (5 bases). CDR1 and CDR2 from the germline V gene are MNHNY and SVGAGI (reference sequence). Trimming pared 0 bases from V and 6 bases from J, leaving 11 bases between. The CDR3 is 15 amino acids. Here the CDR3 reads CASSYSNGDPGELFF. The CDR3 DNA reads TGTGCCAGCAGTTACTCGAACGGGGATCCCGGGGAGCTGTTTTTT.

Many counts were recorded for this clonotype. This chain connects TRBV5-5 to TRBJ2-5; D unresolved. The DNA end lines up better with TRBJ2-1; the J call may be wrong. The CDR3 length is 13 residues. Germline CDR1 SGHKS, CDR2 YYEKEE (reference sequence). CDR3 in amino acids: CASSLVPGGEQFF. In DNA, the CDR3 is TGTGCCAGCAGCTTGGTTCCGGGCGGTGAGCAGTTCTTC.

V gene TRBV4-2 combines with J gene TRBJ2-6; D call uncertain. V lost 1 base to trimming and J lost 0 bases, with 10 bases between them. CDR1 is LGHNA, CDR2 YNFKEQ, per germline. There are 17 residues in the CDR3. This chain's CDR3 is CASSQGGDVSGANVLTF. DNA of the CDR3: TGTGCCAGCAGCCAAGGCGGCGATGTCTCTGGGGCCAACGTCCTGACTTTC.

This clonotype was detected a few times. The rearrangement joins TRBV29-1 to TRBJ1-1; the D gene is possibly TRBD1 (5 bases). Deletions cut 3 bases from V and 6 bases from J, with 20 bases between. The CDR3 has 15 amino acids. CDR1 and CDR2 from the germline V gene are SQVTM and ANQGSEA. CDR3 region: CSVDYRRGGSPEAFF. CDR3 DNA sequence: TGCAGCGTTGACTATAGGAGGGGCGGATCGCCTGAAGCTTTCTTT.

In this sample, this clonotype turned up a few times. J is TRBJ1-5 and V is TRBV12-5; D unresolved. Germline lookup yields CDR1 LGHNT and CDR2 FRNRAP. Trimming stripped 9 bases from V and 3 bases from J, with 9 bases between. The CDR3 contains 12 residues. The CDR3 is CARRRPNQPQHF. CDR3 coding DNA: TGTGCTAGGAGACGGCCCAATCAGCCCCAGCATTTT. Full variable domain (rest looked up from reference TRBV12-5 and TRBJ1-5): DARVTQTPRHKVTEMGQEVTMRCQPILGHNTVFWYRQTMMQGLELLAYFRNRAPLDDSGMPKDRFSAEMPDATLATLKIQPSEPRDSAVYFCARRRPNQPQHFGDGTRLSIL.

This chain joins TRBV11-2 and TRBJ1-4; D unclear. Trimming took off 7 bases at V and 8 bases at J, with 17 bases between the two ends. The CDR3 contains 14 residues. The V gene's germline CDR1 is SGHAT and CDR2 FQNNGV. CDR3 protein: CASNPGGVGEKLFF. CDR3 DNA: TGTGCCAGCAACCCGGGCGGGGTAGGGGAAAAACTGTTTTTT.

This clonotype was found a few times. V is TRBV10-3 and J is TRBJ2-1, with 8 bases identical to TRBD1. V lost 2 bases, J lost 7 bases, and 22 bases stayed unmatched. The germline V gene encodes CDR1 ENHRY and CDR2 SYGVKD. This CDR3 region has 20 residues. The CDR3 loop is CAISEPMAMAGGRRQNEQFF. In DNA, the CDR3 is TGTGCCATCAGTGAGCCTATGGCAATGGCAGGGGGCAGACGCCAGAATGAGCAGTTCTTC.

The rearrangement joins TRBV4-1 to TRBJ2-3; the D is unclear. V was cut by 0 bases and J by 2 bases, with 9 bases left in between. This CDR3 spans 15 amino acids. CDR1 MGHRA and CDR2 YSYEKL come from the germline V gene. As DNA, the CDR3 is TGCGCCAGCAGCCAAGAACTCCTATACACAGATACGCAGTATTTT. As protein: CASSQELLYTDTQYF.

The V gene is TRBV2, the J gene TRBJ2-5, with a weak D call TRBD1 (6 bases). The CDR3 totals 14 residues. Germline lookup yields CDR1 SNHLY and CDR2 FYNNEI. V was cut by 3 bases and J by 1 base, with 9 bases left in between. The CDR3 is CASSDTTGQETQYF. In DNA, the CDR3 is TGTGCCAGCAGTGATACGACAGGCCAAGAGACCCAGTACTTC. The full variable domain, completed using reference TRBV2 and TRBJ2-5, is EPEVTQTPSHQVTQMGQEVILRCVPISNHLYFYWYRQILGQKVEFLVSFYNNEISEKSEIFDDQFSVERPDGSNFTLKIRSTKLEDSAMYFCASSDTTGQETQYFGPGTRLLVL.